Listed here are 16 T cell receptor beta chains from one sample, sequenced in a study of T cell responses to AZD1222 COVID-19 vaccine. TCRdb keeps only in-frame clones here, not all; method: immunoSEQ multiplex PCR. The sample has some 100,000 clones; 80% to 90% are singletons. The material sequenced was peripheral blood, taken on day 0 of AZD1222 vaccination. The receptors come from an adult in good health.

The rearrangement links TRBV15 to TRBJ2-1, with D possibly matching TRBD2 (6 bases). CDR1 and CDR2 from the germline V gene are LNHNV and YYDKDF (reference sequence). This CDR3 is 14 amino acids long. V gave up 1 base and J gave up 7 bases, with 11 bases separating them. CDR3 nucleotides: TGTGCCACCAGCAGAGTGGGACGGGGGAATGAGCAGTTCTTC. Protein product: CATSRVGRGNEQFF. Combining the CDR3 with reference TRBV15 and TRBJ2-1 gives the whole variable domain DAMVIQNPRYQVTQFGKPVTLSCSQTLNHNVMYWYQQKSSQAPKLLFHYYDKDFNNEADTPDNFQSRRPNTSFCFLDIRSPGLGDTAMYLCATSRVGRGNEQFFGPGTRLTVL.

In its sample, this clone was seen a few times. CDR3 protein: CASSQDGTGEYGYTF. In DNA, the CDR3 is TGCGCCAGCAGCCAAGATGGGACAGGAGAATATGGCTACACCTTC. This chain connects TRBV4-3 to TRBJ1-2, with TRBD1 matching 8 bases. The V segment lost 0 bases and the J segment 5 bases; nucleotides outside the gene matches: 5. Germline CDR1 and CDR2: LGHNA and YSLEER. This CDR3 is 15 amino acids long.

The chain joins TRBV7-2 to TRBJ2-6; tentatively, D is TRBD1 (5 bases). Germline V gene sequence: CDR1 SGHTA, CDR2 FQGNSA. This CDR3 spans 16 amino acids. Trimming shortened V by 5 bases and J by 1 base, and 12 bases separated the two germline ends. In nucleotides, the CDR3 is TGTGCCAGCAGCCCCTTAACAGGATCTGGGGCCAACGTCCTGACTTTC. It specifies CASSPLTGSGANVLTF.

The CDR3 region is CASSFYGGERSSGNTIYF. The CDR3 DNA follows: TGTGCCAGCAGCTTTTATGGCGGGGAGAGGTCCTCTGGAAACACCATATATTTT. The gene calls are TRBV7-9 and TRBJ1-3; D gene uncertain. This CDR3 comprises 18 residues. CDR1 SEHNR and CDR2 FQNEAQ come from the germline V gene (reference sequence). Trimming left V 3 bases short and J 0 bases short, with 18 bases between. Based on the CDR3 plus reference TRBV7-9 and TRBJ1-3, the full variable domain is DTGVSQNPRHKITKRGQNVTFRCDPISEHNRLYWYRQTLGQGPEFLTYFQNEAQLEKSRLLSDRFSAERPKGSFSTLEIQRTEQGDSAMYLCASSFYGGERSSGNTIYFGEGSWLTVV.

This chain joins TRBV19 and TRBJ1-1; 7 nucleotides line up with TRBD1. Per germline, CDR1 LNHDA and CDR2 SQIVND (reference sequence). There are 16 residues in the CDR3. V gave up 0 bases and J gave up 1 base; unmatched junction bases: 5. The chain's CDR3 is CASSIEAGGRNTEAFF. For the CDR3, the DNA is TGTGCCAGTAGTATAGAGGCAGGGGGGAGGAACACTGAAGCTTTCTTT.

The chain carries TRBV5-1 and TRBJ1-1; D possibly corresponds to TRBD1 (6 bases). CDR1 and CDR2 (germline): SGHRS, YFSETQ. V gave up 2 bases and J gave up 1 base, with 15 bases separating them. The CDR3 spans 16 residues. The CDR3 DNA follows: TGCGCCAGCAGCTTAAAAACAGGGTTGGGGAACACTGAAGCTTTCTTT. Residues: CASSLKTGLGNTEAFF.

V usage is TRBV19 and J usage is TRBJ1-6; D perhaps matches TRBD1 (6 bases). This CDR3 is built from 14 residues. The V end was cut by 5 bases, the J end by 5 bases, with 10 bases between. CDR1 is LNHDA, CDR2 SQIVND, per germline (reference sequence). The CDR3 reads CASSWSGDNSPLHF. DNA for the CDR3: TGTGCCAGTAGTTGGTCAGGGGATAATTCACCCCTCCACTTT.

Regarding this clone: One end of the junction fails to match germline, which may point to a read error. This chain joins TRBV18 and TRBJ2-7, with D possibly matching TRBD1 (6 bases). The CDR3 totals 16 residues. Germline-derived CDR1 and CDR2 are KGHSH and LQKENI. CDR3 amino acids: CASSPRLARGDYEQYF. The CDR3, as DNA: TGTGCCAGCTCTCCACGACTGGCCAGGGGCGACTACGAGCAGTACTTC.

The gene calls are TRBV9 and TRBJ1-4, with D perhaps TRBD1 (6 bases). The germline V gene encodes CDR1 SGDLS and CDR2 YYNGEE. With 3 bases removed from V and 7 bases from J, the gap between germline ends came to 16 bases. The CDR3 contains 15 residues. In DNA, the CDR3 is TGTGCCAGCAGCGCGTTTCCCGAGGGGGGTGAAAAACTGTTTTTT. Translated: CASSAFPEGGEKLFF. The complete variable domain, with remaining parts taken from reference TRBV9 and TRBJ1-4, reads DSGVTQTPKHLITATGQRVTLRCSPRSGDLSVYWYQQSLDQGLQFLIQYYNGEERAKGNILERFSAQQFPDLHSELNLSSLELGDSALYFCASSAFPEGGEKLFFGSGTQLSVL.

V and J are TRBV5-5 and TRBJ1-4, with no clear D. Germline values: CDR1 SGHKS, CDR2 YYEKEE (reference sequence). V shed 1 base and J shed 5 bases, with 6 bases lying between them. The CDR3 extends over 13 amino acids. CDR3 DNA: TGTGCCAGCAGCTTGTCTCGAAATGAAAAACTGTTTTTT. Its translation is CASSLSRNEKLFF.

This clone was seen a single time. The V and J genes are TRBV28 and TRBJ1-5; 10 bases line up with TRBD1. The CDR3 is 15 residues long. V gave up 7 bases and J gave up 6 bases; unmatched junction bases: 9. Germline CDR1 reads MDHEN; CDR2 reads SYDVKM. CDR3 loop: CASNGQGGSGQPQHF. For the CDR3, the DNA is TGTGCCAGCAATGGACAGGGGGGGTCCGGTCAGCCCCAGCATTTT.

CDR3 protein: CASSQGRTEAFF. In DNA, the CDR3 is TGTGCCAGCAGCCAGGGAAGGACTGAAGCTTTCTTT. The chain uses TRBV3-1 (or the pseudogene TRBV3-2) and TRBJ1-1; D gene ambiguous. The CDR3 has 12 amino acids. Per the germline V gene, CDR1 is LGHDT and CDR2 is YNNKEL (reference sequence). The V end lost 3 bases, the J end lost 5 bases, and 7 bases lay between the germline ends.

The chain employs TRBV6-4 and TRBJ2-1; D tentatively fits TRBD1 or TRBD2 (5 bases each). The germline V gene has CDR1 MRHNA and CDR2 SNTAGT. Trimming left V 2 bases short and J 6 bases short, with 17 bases between. This CDR3 has 16 residues. Here the CDR3 reads CASSDAGTTTLNEQFF. In DNA form, the CDR3 reads TGTGCCAGCAGTGACGCAGGGACCACGACCCTCAATGAGCAGTTCTTC.

This sequence joins TRBV6-5 and TRBJ2-2, with 10 positions matching TRBD1. The length of the CDR3 is 14 residues. Per germline, CDR1 MNHEY and CDR2 SVGAGI. The V segment lost 4 bases and the J segment 5 bases; nucleotides outside the gene matches: 1. The CDR3 DNA reads TGTGCCAGCAGTTGGGACAGGGGAACCGGGGAGCTGTTTTTT. Its translation is CASSWDRGTGELFF.

This chain links TRBV18 with TRBJ1-4; D is possibly TRBD1 (5 bases). The V gene lost 5 bases and the J gene lost 7 bases, with 14 bases spanning the gap. CDR3 length: 14 amino acids. Germline CDR1 is KGHSH and CDR2 is LQKENI. CDR3: CASSSAARGEKLFF. CDR3 bases: TGTGCCAGCTCATCGGCCGCGAGGGGTGAAAAACTGTTTTTT.

The V gene is TRBV19, the J gene TRBJ1-1; D gene unclear. Trimming took 7 bases from V and 3 from J, leaving 6 bases between them. CDR3 length: 11 amino acids. The V gene's germline CDR1 is LNHDA and CDR2 SQIVND (reference sequence). This CDR3 reads CASIRDTEAFF. For the CDR3, the DNA is TGTGCCAGTATCCGGGACACTGAAGCTTTCTTT.